These T cell receptor beta chains were read from a single sample in a study of T-cell memory formation after mild COVID-19. TCRdb reanalysed the 5' RACE reads using MiXCR and keeps one entry per CDR3 protein. The sample shows roughly 150,000 distinct CDR3 sequences, around 15% of them seen only once. The sample comprised PBMCs or a T cell subset sorted from them (not recorded which). These receptors came from an adult woman who had mild COVID-19 (a few samples of this study predate the infection). Cell type and time point are not known. Each CDR3 is given with its conserved first and last residue. The D gene is left open where the match is weak. Clone size is given for some rows only: seen once, a few or many times, or a class if the clone is expanded.

len: 15; j_gene: TRBJ2-6; v_gene: TRBV5-1; abundance: few; d_gene: .; CDR3nt: TGCGCCAGCAGCTCGGGCCGGATGGAGGCCAACGTCCTGACTTTC; CDR3aa: CASSSGRMEANVLTF
len: 14; j_gene: TRBJ2-6; v_gene: TRBV6-5; abundance: .; d_gene: .; CDR3nt: TGTGCCAGCAGTTCAAGCTCTGGGGCCAACGTCCTGACTTTC; CDR3aa: CASSSSSGANVLTF
len: 16; j_gene: TRBJ2-7; v_gene: TRBV2; abundance: .; d_gene: .; CDR3nt: TGTGCCAGCAGTGAAGCGCAAGGGATCCCCTCCTACGAGCAGTACTTC; CDR3aa: CASSEAQGIPSYEQYF
len: 8; j_gene: TRBJ2-7; v_gene: TRBV21-1; abundance: few; d_gene: .; CDR3nt: TGTGATCCCCACGAGCAGTACTTC; CDR3aa: CDPHEQYF
len: 13; j_gene: TRBJ1-1; v_gene: TRBV12-3/TRBV12-4; abundance: few; d_gene: .; CDR3nt: TGTGCCAGCAGGATGGCCTCCAACACTGAAGCTTTCTTT; CDR3aa: CASRMASNTEAFF
len: 14; j_gene: TRBJ2-5; v_gene: TRBV29-1; abundance: few; d_gene: .; CDR3nt: TGCAGCGTTCCCGTACCCCTAGCTTATGAGACCCAGTACTTC; CDR3aa: CSVPVPLAYETQYF
len: 13; j_gene: TRBJ2-1; v_gene: TRBV4-1; abundance: .; d_gene: TRBD2; CDR3nt: TGCGCCAGCAGCCAAGGCCAGGCGGGGGGGAAGTTCTTC; CDR3aa: CASSQGQAGGKFF
len: 15; j_gene: TRBJ2-1; v_gene: TRBV20-1; abundance: few; d_gene: .; CDR3nt: TGCAGTGCTTACCGGGACTTAAGCTCCTACAATGAGCAGTTCTTC; CDR3aa: CSAYRDLSSYNEQFF
len: 15; j_gene: TRBJ1-2; v_gene: TRBV4-1; abundance: .; d_gene: .; CDR3nt: TGCGCCAGCAGCCAGCTACAGGGTACCTACTATGGCTACACCTTC; CDR3aa: CASSQLQGTYYGYTF
len: 17; j_gene: TRBJ2-1; v_gene: TRBV7-8; abundance: few; d_gene: TRBD2; CDR3nt: TGTGCCAGCAGCTTATCGTTTCGTCTAGCGGTCCTCGATGAGCAGTTCTTC; CDR3aa: CASSLSFRLAVLDEQFF
len: 14; j_gene: TRBJ1-1; v_gene: TRBV4-1; abundance: few; d_gene: .; CDR3nt: TGCGCCAGCAGCCAAGAACGGCCGAACACTGAAGCTTTCTTT; CDR3aa: CASSQERPNTEAFF
len: 14; j_gene: TRBJ2-7; v_gene: TRBV6-5; abundance: few; d_gene: .; CDR3nt: TGTGCCAGCAGTTACTCGGGAAACTCCTACGAGCAGTACTTC; CDR3aa: CASSYSGNSYEQYF
len: 19; j_gene: TRBJ2-7; v_gene: TRBV7-6; abundance: .; d_gene: TRBD1; CDR3nt: TGTGCCAGCAGCCCCCATGGACAGGGTTTTGCGGACCCCGACTACGAGCAGTACTTC; CDR3aa: CASSPHGQGFADPDYEQYF
len: 17; j_gene: TRBJ2-7; v_gene: TRBV20-1; abundance: .; d_gene: TRBD2; CDR3nt: TGCAGTGCTAGAGGAACAGCTAGCGGGGGACCGTCCTACGAGCAGTACTTC; CDR3aa: CSARGTASGGPSYEQYF
len: 14; j_gene: TRBJ2-1; v_gene: TRBV29-1; abundance: .; d_gene: .; CDR3nt: TGCAGCGTGGAACAGGGCTGGGGCTACAATGAGCAGTTCTTC; CDR3aa: CSVEQGWGYNEQFF
len: 18; j_gene: TRBJ2-2; v_gene: TRBV7-6; abundance: few; d_gene: TRBD2; CDR3nt: TGTGCCAGCAGCCTTAGGGGGGGGCTAGCGGGAACCACCGGGGAGCTGTTTTTT; CDR3aa: CASSLRGGLAGTTGELFF
len: 15; j_gene: TRBJ2-1; v_gene: TRBV6-5; abundance: .; d_gene: TRBD1; CDR3nt: TGTGCCAGCAGTTTGTCCGGGACAGGTATTGATGAGCAGTTCTTC; CDR3aa: CASSLSGTGIDEQFF